This T cell receptor beta chain was identified in a study of persistence of HIV-infected CD4 T cells. Concerning this clone: The target antigen is unknown.

The immunoSEQ assay was version 4, run in survey mode. Method: immunoSEQ multiplex PCR; TCRdb's copy keeps in-frame clones and lacks some. The sample consists of more than 35,000 clones, approximately 88% of them appearing once. Cells were stimulated nonspecifically with anti-CD3/anti-CD28 magnetic beads. Sorting of responding CD4+ T cells relied on upregulated CD40 ligand together with CD69. The V and J ends lost 0 bases and 2 bases respectively, with 8 bases between them. The germline gives CDR1 SGDLS, CDR2 YYNGEE. CDR3 length: 14 amino acids. This sequence originates from an adult man with HIV who was CMV-seropositive. This sample comprised CD4+ T cells sorted from PBMCs after approximately 19-hour stimulation, obtained from a patient who received antiretroviral therapy. V usage is TRBV9 and J usage is TRBJ1-2; D is unclear. CDR3 in amino acids: CASSVESANYGYTF. CDR3 nucleotide sequence: TGTGCCAGCAGCGTAGAATCCGCCAACTATGGCTACACCTTC. Using reference TRBV9 and TRBJ1-2 for the parts outside the CDR3, the full variable domain is DSGVTQTPKHLITATGQRVTLRCSPRSGDLSVYWYQQSLDQGLQFLIQYYNGEERAKGNILERFSAQQFPDLHSELNLSSLELGDSALYFCASSVESANYGYTFGSGTRLTVV.